Each of the 2 T cell receptor beta chains below was sequenced from the same sample in a study of T cell changes during pregnancy in multiple sclerosis. The data were produced by immunoSEQ multiplex PCR, yet TCRdb's version contains in-frame clones alone and is incomplete. Of some 100,000 clones listed, about 94% are singletons. This material consisted of peripheral blood, taken before pregnancy. The receptors come from a female donor with multiple sclerosis, enrolled in a pregnancy study.

V and J are TRBV7-3 and TRBJ2-1, with 14 bases fitting TRBD2. The CDR3 covers 15 residues. Germline V CDR1 and CDR2: SGHTA, FQGTGA. The V segment lost 2 bases and the J segment 7 bases; nucleotides outside the gene matches: 1. CDR3 in DNA: TGTGCCAGCAGCTTAGGGACTAGCGGGAGTAATGAGCAGTTCTTC. Protein product: CASSLGTSGSNEQFF. Filled out from reference TRBV7-3 and TRBJ2-1, the complete variable domain reads GAGVSQTPSNKVTEKGKYVELRCDPISGHTALYWYRQSLGQGPEFLIYFQGTGAADDSGLPNDRFFAVRPEGSVSTLKIQRTERGDSAVYLCASSLGTSGSNEQFFGPGTRLTVL.

This chain links TRBV2 with TRBJ2-7; tentative D call: TRBD2 (6 bases). The CDR3 has 14 residues. The V end lost 6 bases, the J end lost 0 bases, and 12 bases lay between the germline ends. Germline CDR1 SNHLY, CDR2 FYNNEI. The CDR3: CASRSTSSSYEQYF. The CDR3 DNA follows: TGTGCCAGCAGATCTACTAGCAGCTCCTACGAGCAGTACTTC.